This T cell receptor beta chain was sequenced for a study of T-cell reconstitution after alpha-beta-depleted transplantation in children (dated by TCRdb to 2016 to 2018). For context, the study as a whole: The study quantitatively tracked T-cell immune reconstitution after TCRalphabeta/CD19-depleted allogeneic hematopoietic cell transplantation in children using TCR repertoire profiling.

CDR1 SGHVS and CDR2 FNYEAQ are derived from the germline V gene. V is reduced by 5 bases and J by 6 bases, leaving a spacing of 11 bases between them. The CDR3 numbers 13 residues from cysteine through phenylalanine. Just CDR3 DNA is preserved here, 39 bases in frame from base 1. Libraries were prepared through PCR. Sequencing relied on an Illumina HiSeq 2500. TCR library preparation used molecular barcoding, with unique molecular identifiers applied to normalize quantification of the TCRbeta repertoire. TCRdb reprocessing: public reads trimmed at Q25 with fastp, clones called with MiXCR, in-frame beta chains kept. Every entry covers one CDR3 protein and lists the most common genes and DNA from its rows. Counted in this sample were a few hundred thousand distinct CDR3 sequences; around 9.7% of them appeared once. The top ten constitute over 4.5% of the sample. Many counts were recorded for this clonotype. The antigen it binds to is not known. Per-base quality was not reported, and no clone a single base away is much larger than it.

This chain joins TRBV7-6 to TRBJ2-1; too little of a D gene remains to name it. This sequence originates from a human donor who donated a stem cell graft to a child with SCID. Material: PBMCs from the stem cell graft donor, obtained from the stem cell graft. The DNA sequence reads TGTGCCAGCAGCCCAAATGGCGTCAATGAGCAGTTCTTC. The translation is CASSPNGVNEQFF.